This TCR beta chain was sequenced during a study of CD8 T cells in Susac syndrome. The RNA input was roughly 0.45 to 1 ug, and it was reverse transcribed with random hexamers. Amplification of TCR beta CDR3 was carried out by immunoSEQ multiplex PCR, which covered 54 Vbeta and 13 Jbeta segments. TCRdb recomputed calls from the immunoSEQ multiplex PCR reads with MiXCR, one row per CDR3 protein. The table lists some 120,000 distinct CDR3 sequences, 91% of them singletons. Germline CDR1 and CDR2: SEHNR and FQNEAQ (reference sequence). The V end lost 2 bases, the J end lost 1 base, and 9 bases lay between the germline ends. CDR3 length: 14 amino acids. TCR beta sequences were obtained from blood CD8+ and CD4+ T cells.

V is TRBV7-9 and J is TRBJ2-7; D could derive from TRBD1 or TRBD2 (5 bases each). Sequenced material: CD8+ T cells from PBMCs. This receptor was identified in a human donor with multiple sclerosis. CDR3 residues: CASSLTGRSYEQYF. The CDR3 region has the DNA TGTGCCAGCAGCTTAACGGGACGATCCTACGAGCAGTACTTC.